The rows below give T cell receptor beta chains drawn from one sample of a study of T cells after yellow fever vaccination. MiXCR, run by TCRdb on the 5' RACE reads, gives a single entry per CDR3 protein. The data show 350,000 to 550,000 distinct CDR3 sequences, approximately 18% seen once. The sample in question was PBMCs, obtained before the yellow fever booster vaccination. Every receptor here comes from a man younger than 35 who received the YFV17D yellow fever vaccine. Both conserved end residues are part of each CDR3. Each record gives: J gene, D gene, V gene, clone size, CDR3 protein, CDR3 DNA. The D gene is left open where the match is weak. Rows may omit the clone size; those that give it use once, few, many or a size class.

TRBJ2-1 | . | TRBV10-3 | few | CAISGGVENEQFF | TGTGCCATCAGTGGGGGCGTAGAGAATGAGCAGTTCTTC
TRBJ1-2 | TRBD1 | TRBV6-5 | few | CASSTDRGSGYTF | TGTGCCAGCAGTACGGACAGGGGCAGCGGCTACACCTTC
TRBJ1-5 | TRBD1 | TRBV5-6 | few | CASSSGRDSSNQPQHF | TGTGCCAGCAGCTCAGGGAGGGACAGCAGCAATCAGCCCCAGCATTTT
TRBJ1-2 | . | TRBV7-9 | few | CASGLLGHYGYTF | TGTGCCAGCGGGCTTCTGGGGCACTATGGCTACACCTTC
TRBJ1-2 | TRBD1 | TRBV3-1 | . | CASSQGQGFYGYTF | TGTGCCAGCAGCCAGGGACAGGGGTTTTACGGCTACACCTTC
TRBJ2-1 | TRBD2 | TRBV4-1 | few | CASSQEGLAGGAIGIEQFF | TGCGCCAGCAGCCAAGAGGGACTAGCGGGGGGGGCCATTGGGATTGAGCAGTTCTTC
TRBJ2-7 | . | TRBV28 | . | CASSLKGSAYEQYF | TGTGCCAGCAGTTTAAAGGGAAGCGCCTACGAGCAGTACTTC
TRBJ2-5 | . | TRBV2 | . | CASGAGQTRTQYF | TGTGCCAGCGGTGCGGGGCAGACCCGGACCCAGTACTTC
TRBJ1-5 | . | TRBV12-3/TRBV12-4 | few | CASSFSAGRGSNQPQHF | TGTGCCAGCAGTTTCAGCGCAGGGAGGGGCAGCAATCAGCCCCAGCATTTT
TRBJ1-5 | . | TRBV11-2 | few | CASSPEANSNQPQHF | TGTGCCAGCAGCCCAGAGGCGAATAGCAATCAGCCCCAGCATTTT
TRBJ2-2 | . | TRBV6-5 | . | CASSYALSSTGELFF | TGTGCCAGCAGTTATGCACTTTCTTCCACCGGGGAGCTGTTTTTT
TRBJ2-5 | . | TRBV4-3 | . | CASSQSTYQETQYF | TGCGCCAGCAGCCAATCGACGTACCAAGAGACCCAGTACTTC
TRBJ2-3 | TRBD2 | TRBV10-3 | few | CATAGTSDSPPSTDTQYF | TGTGCCACCGCCGGGACTAGCGACAGCCCCCCTAGCACAGATACGCAGTATTTT
TRBJ2-1 | . | TRBV7-3 | few | CASSARPDSYNEQFF | TGTGCCAGCAGCGCCCGCCCGGATTCCTACAATGAGCAGTTCTTC
TRBJ2-3 | TRBD2 | TRBV4-3 | . | CASSQEAGLAGGTDTQYF | TGCGCCAGCAGCCAGGAGGCAGGTCTAGCGGGGGGCACAGATACGCAGTATTTT